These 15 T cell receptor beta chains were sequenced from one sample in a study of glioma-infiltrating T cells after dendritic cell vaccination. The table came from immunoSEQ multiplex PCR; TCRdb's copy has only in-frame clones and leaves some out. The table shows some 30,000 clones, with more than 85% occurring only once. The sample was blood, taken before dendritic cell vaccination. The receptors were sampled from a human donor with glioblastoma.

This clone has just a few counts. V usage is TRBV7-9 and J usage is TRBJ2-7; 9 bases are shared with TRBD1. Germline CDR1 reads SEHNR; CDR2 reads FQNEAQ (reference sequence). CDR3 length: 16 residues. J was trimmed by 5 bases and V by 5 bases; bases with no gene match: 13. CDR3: CASSPRWVTGGHEQYF. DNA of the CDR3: TGTGCCAGCAGCCCCCGATGGGTGACAGGGGGGCACGAGCAGTACTTC.

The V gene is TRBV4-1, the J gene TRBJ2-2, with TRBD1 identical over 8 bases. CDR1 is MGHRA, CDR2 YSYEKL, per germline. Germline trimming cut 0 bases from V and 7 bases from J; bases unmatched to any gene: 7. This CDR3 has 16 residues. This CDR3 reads CASSQEAGQGLGELFF. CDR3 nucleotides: TGCGCCAGCAGCCAAGAAGCCGGACAGGGACTCGGGGAGCTGTTTTTT.

CDR3 coding DNA: TGTGCCACCAGCAGAGATTCTAGGCGGGGCAATGAGCAGTTCTTC. Encoded protein: CATSRDSRRGNEQFF. This rearrangement joins TRBV15 to TRBJ2-1, with D perhaps TRBD2 (6 bases). Deletions cut 0 bases from V and 6 bases from J, with 12 bases between. This CDR3 is built from 15 residues. The germline CDR1 and CDR2 sequences are LNHNV and YYDKDF (reference sequence).

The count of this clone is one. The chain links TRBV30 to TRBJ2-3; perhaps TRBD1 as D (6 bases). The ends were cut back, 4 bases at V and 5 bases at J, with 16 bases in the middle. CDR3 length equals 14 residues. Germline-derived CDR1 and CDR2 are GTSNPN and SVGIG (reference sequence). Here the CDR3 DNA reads TGTGCCTGGAAAGTGGGCAGGGGAATAGATACGCAGTATTTT. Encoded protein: CAWKVGRGIDTQYF.

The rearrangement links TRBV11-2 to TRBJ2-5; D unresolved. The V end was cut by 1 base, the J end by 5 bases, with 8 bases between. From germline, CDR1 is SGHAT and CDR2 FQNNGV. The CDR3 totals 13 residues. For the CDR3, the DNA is TGTGCCAGCAGCTTAGCTCGAGAGGAGACCCAGTACTTC. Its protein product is CASSLAREETQYF.

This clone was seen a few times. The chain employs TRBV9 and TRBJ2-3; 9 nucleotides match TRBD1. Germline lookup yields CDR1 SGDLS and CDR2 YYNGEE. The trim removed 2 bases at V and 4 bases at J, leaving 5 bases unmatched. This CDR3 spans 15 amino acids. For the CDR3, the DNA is TGTGCCAGCAGCGTCGGGACAGGGTCGGCAGATACGCAGTATTTT. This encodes CASSVGTGSADTQYF.

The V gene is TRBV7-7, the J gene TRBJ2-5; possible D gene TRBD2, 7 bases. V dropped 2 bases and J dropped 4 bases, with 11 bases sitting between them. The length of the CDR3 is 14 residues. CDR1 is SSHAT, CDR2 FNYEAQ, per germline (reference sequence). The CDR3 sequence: CASSLSGEGETQYF. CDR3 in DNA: TGTGCCAGCAGCTTATCAGGGGAGGGAGAGACCCAGTACTTC.

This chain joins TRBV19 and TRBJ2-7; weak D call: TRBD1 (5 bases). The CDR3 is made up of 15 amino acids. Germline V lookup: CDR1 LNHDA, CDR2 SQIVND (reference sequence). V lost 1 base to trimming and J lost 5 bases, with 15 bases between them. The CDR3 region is CASSIVGRDNHEQYF. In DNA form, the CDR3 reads TGTGCCAGTAGTATAGTTGGCAGGGATAACCACGAGCAGTACTTC.

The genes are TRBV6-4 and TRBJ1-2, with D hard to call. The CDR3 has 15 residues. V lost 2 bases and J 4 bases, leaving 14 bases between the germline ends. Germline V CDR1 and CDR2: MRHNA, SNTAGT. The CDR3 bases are TGTGCCAGCAGTGACCAGGCAGGATCATCCTATGGCTACACCTTC. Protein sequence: CASSDQAGSSYGYTF.

The CDR3 here is CASSLGTGGPYEQYF. The CDR3 region has the DNA TGTGCCAGCAGCTTAGGGACGGGGGGCCCCTACGAGCAGTACTTC. This chain links TRBV7-2 with TRBJ2-7, with a tentative D call TRBD2 (7 bases). CDR1 and CDR2 (germline): SGHTA, FQGNSA. The CDR3 loop spans 15 amino acids. The V gene lost 1 base and the J gene lost 2 bases, with 12 bases spanning the gap.

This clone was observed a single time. The CDR3 nucleotides are TGTGCCAGCAGCTTAAGCCGGACAGGGGGTGGGTACGAGCAGTACTTC. It specifies CASSLSRTGGGYEQYF. This chain joins TRBV11-2 and TRBJ2-7; TRBD1 aligns across 10 bases. The germline V gene encodes CDR1 SGHAT and CDR2 FQNNGV. After removal of 2 bases from V and 4 bases from J, the junction contained 8 bases not matched to a gene. The CDR3 runs to 16 residues. The full variable domain, its missing parts supplied by reference TRBV11-2 and TRBJ2-7, is EAGVAQSPRYKIIEKRQSVAFWCNPISGHATLYWYQQILGQGPKLLIQFQNNGVVDDSQLPKDRFSAERLKGVDSTLKIQPAKLEDSAVYLCASSLSRTGGGYEQYFGPGTRLTVT.

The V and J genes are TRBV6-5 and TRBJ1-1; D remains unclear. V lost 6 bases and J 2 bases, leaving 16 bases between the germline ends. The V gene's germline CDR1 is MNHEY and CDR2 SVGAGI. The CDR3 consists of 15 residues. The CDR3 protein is CASRYRVGDNTEAFF. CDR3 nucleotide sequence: TGTGCCAGCAGGTATCGTGTCGGGGATAACACTGAAGCTTTCTTT.

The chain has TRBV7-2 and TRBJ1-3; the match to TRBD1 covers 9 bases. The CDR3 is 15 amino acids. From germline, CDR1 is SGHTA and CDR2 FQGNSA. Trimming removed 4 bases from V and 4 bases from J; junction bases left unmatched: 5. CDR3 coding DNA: TGTGCCAGCAGCTCCACAGGGGGCGCAGGAAACACCATATATTTT. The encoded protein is CASSSTGGAGNTIYF. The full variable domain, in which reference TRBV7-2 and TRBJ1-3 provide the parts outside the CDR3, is GAGVSQSPSNKVTEKGKDVELRCDPISGHTALYWYRQSLGQGLEFLIYFQGNSAPDKSGLPSDRFSAERTGGSVSTLTIQRTQQEDSAVYLCASSSTGGAGNTIYFGEGSWLTVV.

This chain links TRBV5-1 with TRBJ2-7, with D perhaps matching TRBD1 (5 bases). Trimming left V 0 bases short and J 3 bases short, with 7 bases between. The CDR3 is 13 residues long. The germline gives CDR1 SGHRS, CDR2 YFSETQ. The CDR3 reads CASSLDRNYEQYF. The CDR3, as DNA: TGCGCCAGCAGCTTGGACAGGAACTACGAGCAGTACTTC.

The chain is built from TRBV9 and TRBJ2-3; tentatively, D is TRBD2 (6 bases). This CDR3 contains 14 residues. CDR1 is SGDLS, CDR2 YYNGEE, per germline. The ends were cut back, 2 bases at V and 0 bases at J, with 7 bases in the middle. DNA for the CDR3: TGTGCCAGCAGCGTCCGGGGGAGCACAGATACGCAGTATTTT. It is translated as CASSVRGSTDTQYF.